Presented here are 8 T cell receptor beta chains from one specimen sequenced in a study of OX40 agonist ivuxolimab in advanced cancers. Measured with immunoSEQ multiplex PCR; TCRdb has only the in-frame clones, and not every one. Here the sample spans under 85,000 clones, roughly 91% being singletons. Sample: CD4+ or CD8+ T cells sorted from blood, taken in a trial of the OX40 agonist ivuxolimab. These receptors were taken from an adult with an advanced solid tumor such as melanoma, head and neck, liver or kidney cancer.

J is TRBJ2-7 and V is TRBV7-8, with D maybe TRBD2 (5 bases). V lost 5 bases and J lost 2, with 13 bases in between. The CDR3 sequence is 14 residues long. The germline V gene encodes CDR1 SGHVS and CDR2 FQNEAQ. The DNA of the CDR3 is TGTGCCAGCAGCATAACTAGGGCGACCTACGAGCAGTACTTC. It translates to CASSITRATYEQYF.

The rearrangement uses TRBV11-3 and TRBJ2-2; D is unresolved. Germline assignment: CDR1 SGHNT and CDR2 YENEEA. The CDR3 has 12 residues. V shed 3 bases and J shed 6 bases, with 5 bases lying between them. CDR3 sequence: CASSFFSGELFF. For the CDR3, the DNA is TGTGCCAGCAGCTTCTTCTCCGGGGAGCTGTTTTTT.

This clone came up a few times. The rearrangement joins TRBV19 to TRBJ1-2; D remains unclear. Trimming took off 2 bases at V and 4 bases at J, with 8 bases between the two ends. The CDR3 is made up of 13 amino acids. Per germline, CDR1 LNHDA and CDR2 SQIVND (reference sequence). The chain's CDR3 is CASSISDLYGYTF. As DNA, the CDR3 is TGTGCCAGTAGTATATCAGATCTCTATGGCTACACCTTC.

This CDR3 reads CASIRGREYNEQFF. The CDR3 region has the DNA TGTGCCAGCATTCGAGGGAGGGAATACAATGAGCAGTTCTTC. The rearrangement joins TRBV7-2 to TRBJ2-1; 7 bases are shared with TRBD2. The CDR3 covers 14 residues. Germline CDR1 and CDR2: SGHTA and FQGNSA. The V and J ends lost 7 bases and 4 bases, in that order; junction bases with no gene match: 7.

This chain uses TRBV5-8 with TRBJ1-2; tentative D call: TRBD1 (6 bases). This CDR3 has 17 residues. The germline gives CDR1 SGHTS, CDR2 YDEGEE. Trimming left V 0 bases short and J 7 bases short, with 22 bases between. The CDR3 DNA reads as TGTGCCAGCAGCTTGGACAGGGCCGCGCGGGTAAAAAGTGGCTACACCTTC. It codes for CASSLDRAARVKSGYTF.

The V gene is TRBV4-1, the J gene TRBJ1-5; maybe TRBD1 (5 bases). The CDR3 consists of 14 residues. V lost 0 bases, J lost 4 bases, and 7 bases lay in between. The germline V gene encodes CDR1 MGHRA and CDR2 YSYEKL. The chain's CDR3 is CASSQDSGNQPQHF. The CDR3 DNA sequence: TGCGCCAGCAGCCAAGATTCAGGGAATCAGCCCCAGCATTTT.

The J gene is TRBJ1-2, the V gene TRBV18; D unclear. CDR3 size: 18 residues. Germline CDR1 and CDR2: KGHSH and LQKENI. The germline V and J ends were trimmed by 2 bases and 4 bases, with 23 bases remaining between them. The CDR3 DNA reads TGTGCCAGCTCACCAACCACTTCGGGAGTTTTCCACTCCTATGGCTACACCTTC. It translates to CASSPTTSGVFHSYGYTF. Full variable domain (rest looked up from reference TRBV18 and TRBJ1-2): NAGVMQNPRHLVRRRGQEARLRCSPMKGHSHVYWYRQLPEEGLKFMVYLQKENIIDESGMPKERFSAEFPKEGPSILRIQQVVRGDSAAYFCASSPTTSGVFHSYGYTFGSGTRLTVV.

This clone occurred once. The rearrangement uses TRBV18 and TRBJ2-7; D remains unclear. The CDR3 extends over 15 amino acids. Per germline, CDR1 KGHSH and CDR2 LQKENI. V was cut by 3 bases and J by 7 bases, with 19 bases left in between. Here the CDR3 reads CASSPGSSDPWEQYF. The CDR3, as DNA: TGTGCCAGCTCACCGGGGTCCTCGGACCCCTGGGAGCAGTACTTC. Full variable domain (rest looked up from reference TRBV18 and TRBJ2-7): NAGVMQNPRHLVRRRGQEARLRCSPMKGHSHVYWYRQLPEEGLKFMVYLQKENIIDESGMPKERFSAEFPKEGPSILRIQQVVRGDSAAYFCASSPGSSDPWEQYFGPGTRLTVT.